These 12 T cell receptor beta chains were all obtained from the same sample, sequenced in a study of shared clonotypes between healthy human individuals. Naive CD8 cells lacked CD45RO, underwent positive selection for CCR7 and left out terminally differentiated effector memory CD45RA+ cells. Sequencing was performed with immunoSEQ multiplex PCR; in TCRdb, only in-frame clones are kept and a portion is missing. The sample lists about 580,000 clones, 95% to 98% occurring once. Sequenced input: naive CD8+ T cells sorted from blood. All receptors derive from a man between 25 and 39 years old in good health.

The chain links TRBV9 to TRBJ2-2, with TRBD2 identical over 12 bases. The CDR3 has 16 residues. Looked up from germline, CDR1 is SGDLS and CDR2 is YYNGEE. The V gene end was trimmed by 2 bases and the J gene end by 1 base; junction bases not matched to a gene: 0. The CDR3 coding sequence is TGTGCCAGCAGCGTGACTAGCGGGAGGAACACCGGGGAGCTGTTTTTT. Amino acid sequence: CASSVTSGRNTGELFF.

This chain connects TRBV10-3 to TRBJ2-7; perhaps TRBD2 as D (6 bases). Germline CDR1 reads ENHRY; CDR2 reads SYGVKD. Trimming cost V 4 bases and J 3 bases, with 13 bases left between them. The CDR3 loop spans 14 amino acids. The CDR3 DNA sequence: TGTGCCATCAGTGGACAGCAGGGAGGCTACGAGCAGTACTTC. Protein product: CAISGQQGGYEQYF.

The rearrangement uses TRBV9 and TRBJ2-5; 7 bases are shared with TRBD2. Unmatched junction bases numbered 6, after V lost 5 bases and J lost 2 bases. Germline V CDR1 and CDR2: SGDLS, YYNGEE. The CDR3 consists of 14 residues. CDR3: CASSESSGQETQYF. CDR3 nucleotides: TGTGCCAGCAGTGAGTCTAGCGGACAAGAGACCCAGTACTTC.

This chain uses TRBV9 with TRBJ2-1; D might be TRBD2 (5 bases). CDR1 and CDR2 from the germline V gene are SGDLS and YYNGEE. V was clipped by 0 bases and J by 8 bases, with 18 bases between them. The CDR3 has 16 residues. CDR3 DNA: TGTGCCAGCAGCGTAGGACTATCAGGATATCGTGATGAGCAGTTCTTC. Amino acids: CASSVGLSGYRDEQFF.

The V and J genes are TRBV5-3 and TRBJ2-7; D may be TRBD2 (5 bases). TRBV5-3 is labeled an ORF, and its function is uncertain. V shed 4 bases and J shed 5 bases, with 19 bases lying between them. There are 15 residues in the CDR3. DNA for the CDR3: TGTGCCAGAAGCCGGAGGTTAAGGGTGTCCGACGAGCAGTACTTC. Protein sequence: CARSRRLRVSDEQYF.

This chain connects TRBV15 to TRBJ1-2; D may be TRBD1 (6 bases). CDR1 LNHNV and CDR2 YYDKDF come from the germline V gene (reference sequence). Trimming stripped 3 bases from V and 1 base from J, with 15 bases between. The CDR3 extends over 16 amino acids. The CDR3 region has the DNA TGTGCCACCAGCAGGGGGGCACAGTTAAATAACTATGGCTACACCTTC. This gives the protein CATSRGAQLNNYGYTF.

A single count supports this clone. Different DNA sequences within this sample yield the same CDR3. V and J are TRBV5-4 and TRBJ2-7, with D tentatively TRBD2 (5 bases). Trimming removed 1 base from V and 2 bases from J, with 10 bases in between. Germline CDR1 is SGHNT and CDR2 is YYREEE (reference sequence). The CDR3 contains 14 residues. CDR3 protein: CASSLSGLTYEQYF. The CDR3 region has the DNA TGTGCCAGCAGCTTGAGCGGATTAACCTACGAGCAGTACTTC.

With regard to this clone: The DNA is omitted, as the CDR3 cannot be located on it reliably, and the CDR3 follows TCRdb's listing. The V call is TRBV27, the J call TRBJ2-3; the D call of TRBD1 is as the table states it, not checked on the DNA. The CDR3 has 18 residues if both end residues are counted. Germline assignment: CDR1 MNHEY and CDR2 SMNVEV (reference sequence). The CDR3 region is CASSSLSTGGFLADTQYF.

The gene calls are TRBV25-1 and TRBJ1-1; no clear D gene. The V and J ends lost 3 bases and 12 bases respectively, with 11 bases between them. Per the germline V gene, CDR1 is MGHDK and CDR2 is SYGVNS. The CDR3 spans 11 residues. In nucleotides, the CDR3 is TGTGCCAGCAGTGACGACTCAAGAACTTTCTTT. It is translated as CASSDDSRTFF.

The chain recombines TRBV25-1 with TRBJ1-2; 7 positions agree with TRBD1. Germline lookup yields CDR1 MGHDK and CDR2 SYGVNS. The CDR3 covers 13 residues. The ends lost 3 bases at V and 2 bases at J; junction bases unmatched: 0. The CDR3 spells CASSETGNYGYTF. DNA for the CDR3: TGTGCCAGCAGTGAGACAGGGAACTATGGCTACACCTTC.

The rearrangement uses TRBV2 and TRBJ2-3; TRBD2 agrees at 7 bases. The CDR3 sequence is 15 residues long. V dropped 1 base and J dropped 6; count of bases not matched to a gene: 7. Per germline, CDR1 SNHLY and CDR2 FYNNEI. In nucleotides, the CDR3 is TGTGCCAGCAGTGAAGTGGGGCGGGAGAATGATACGCAGTATTTT. Translation gives CASSEVGRENDTQYF.

The gene calls are TRBV29-1 and TRBJ2-3; TRBD2 matches at 16 bases. Germline V gene sequence: CDR1 SQVTM, CDR2 ANQGSEA. The CDR3 sequence is 19 residues long. V was clipped by 2 bases and J by 2 bases; unmatched bases: 10. The CDR3 region is CSVELALGLAGGPTDTQYF. The CDR3 region has the DNA TGCAGCGTTGAATTAGCCCTGGGACTAGCGGGAGGGCCCACAGATACGCAGTATTTT.